This T cell receptor beta chain stems from a study of vaccination and CD4 T cells after COVID-19. Oncomine TCR Beta short-read sequencing was applied to DNA from cultured CD4+ T cells. From the PCR reads, TCRdb called clonotypes with MiXCR, one entry per CDR3 protein. This table holds 5,000 to 6,500 distinct CDR3 sequences, 34% found once. The sample's treatment: approximately 11-day PBMC culture with coronavirus spike peptide pools or control peptides (ViraFEST assay). V was shortened by 9 bases and J by 10 bases, with 8 bases between the two germline ends. Germline V gives CDR1 SGHKS, CDR2 YYEKEE (reference sequence). The CDR3 loop spans 10 amino acids. In regard to this clonotype: Its specificity is not known.

The clonotype was recovered from a human donor who had recovered from COVID-19. Material: CD4+ T cells from blood, cultured in vitro, obtained after SARS-CoV-2 vaccination. The V and J genes are TRBV5-5 and TRBJ2-6; D is ambiguous. This CDR3 reads CANSSNVLTF. CDR3 DNA sequence: TGTGCCAACAGTTCGAACGTCCTGACTTTC.